The 26 T cell receptor beta chains below were found in one sample sequenced in a study of Graves' ophthalmopathy and Graves' hyperthyroidism (dated by TCRdb to the late 2010s). These reads were obtained on an Illumina HiSeq 2000. TCR beta CDR3 regions were amplified from RNA transcripts for repertoire sequencing. HTBI primers and the Qiagen OneStep RT-PCR kit were used in a first-round RT-PCR, which was followed by a second-round multiplex PCR, size selection and purification. In TCRdb, the public reads were trimmed at Q25 with fastp and aligned with MiXCR, with productive beta chains retained. Rows matching on CDR3 protein sequence are summarized as one entry with the most common DNA and genes. Present in this sample are over 450,000 distinct CDR3 sequences, roughly an eighth of which were seen just once. 9.5% to 10% of the sample comes from the top ten. The sequenced sample was blood. The receptors derive from a woman aged 30 to 39 with Graves' ophthalmopathy. Donor details come from another sample of the same person, matched by shared clones.

In its sample, this clonotype was seen once. This sequence joins TRBV3-1 and TRBJ2-2; weak D call: TRBD2 (6 bases). This CDR3 contains 17 residues. Germline-derived CDR1 and CDR2 are LGHDT and YNNKEL (reference sequence). Between the trimmed V and J ends, which lost 1 base and 7 bases, there was a span of 19 bases. CDR3 DNA sequence: TGTGCCAGCAGCCAAGCTTTGTTAGCGGAGGTTTTCGGGGAGCTGTTTTTT. Protein sequence: CASSQALLAEVFGELFF.

The rearrangement joins TRBV19 to TRBJ2-5; perhaps TRBD2 as D (6 bases). The CDR3 covers 17 residues. Germline values: CDR1 LNHDA, CDR2 SQIVND (reference sequence). Deletions cut 2 bases from V and 0 bases from J, with 16 bases between. The CDR3 nucleotides are TGTGCCAGTAGTATAACTAGCCGACTCATGTACCAAGAGACCCAGTACTTC. Translating it yields CASSITSRLMYQETQYF.

This clonotype has at least ten counts. V and J are TRBV27 and TRBJ2-7; D possibly uses TRBD1 or TRBD2 (5 bases each). The germline CDR1 and CDR2 sequences are MNHEY and SMNVEV (reference sequence). Trimming removed 8 bases at V and 5 bases at J, with 19 bases between. The CDR3 is 14 residues long. DNA of the CDR3: TGTGCCAGCCGCGACTGGGACGCCCCCCACGAGCAGTACTTC. It translates to CASRDWDAPHEQYF.

This clonotype occurred many times. The chain recombines TRBV5-1 with TRBJ2-7; D is possibly TRBD1 or TRBD2 (6 bases each). The CDR3 is made up of 14 amino acids. The germline CDR1 and CDR2 sequences are SGHRS and YFSETQ. Trimming removed 3 bases from V and 0 bases from J, with 10 bases in between. The CDR3 bases are TGCGCCAGCAGCTGGCGGGACACCTCCTACGAGCAGTACTTC. This translates into CASSWRDTSYEQYF.

This sequence joins TRBV12-3 or TRBV12-4 and TRBJ2-3, with 11 bases lining up with TRBD2. Trimming cost V 6 bases and J 5 bases; bases outside gene matches: 7. The CDR3 totals 15 residues. Here the CDR3 reads CASRKLAGVVDTQYF. The CDR3 DNA is TGTGCCAGCAGAAAACTAGCGGGAGTAGTAGATACGCAGTATTTT.

This clonotype was counted many times. The chain has TRBV6-1 and TRBJ1-3; D is ambiguous. This CDR3 is 16 amino acids long. CDR1 is MNHNS and CDR2 is SASEGT in the germline V gene. Trimming took 1 base from V and 0 from J, leaving 10 bases between them. In DNA form, the CDR3 reads TGTGCCAGCAGTGAAGGGCAGACTATCTCTGGAAACACCATATATTTT. Amino acid sequence: CASSEGQTISGNTIYF.

This clonotype came up many times. This chain links TRBV20-1 with TRBJ2-7; possible D gene TRBD1, 7 bases. Germline CDR1 DFQATT, CDR2 SNEGSKA (reference sequence). The CDR3 is made up of 14 amino acids. Trimming took off 0 bases at V and 2 bases at J, with 11 bases between the two ends. CDR3 sequence: CSARDQGGPYEQYF. The CDR3 region has the DNA TGCAGTGCTAGAGATCAGGGGGGACCCTACGAGCAGTACTTC.

This clonotype has ten or more counts. The J gene is TRBJ1-2, the V gene TRBV30, with D perhaps matching TRBD1 (5 bases). The CDR3 length is 13 residues. V shed 3 bases and J shed 5 bases, with 13 bases lying between them. Germline values: CDR1 GTSNPN, CDR2 SVGIG (reference sequence). Written as DNA, the CDR3 is TGTGCCTGGAGACAGGATCAAGGGTATGGCTACACCTTC. It encodes CAWRQDQGYGYTF.

This clonotype appeared many times. A clone one base away is much larger, so this may be a read error. J is TRBJ1-2 and V is TRBV5-5, with D possibly matching TRBD1 (5 bases). The V and J ends lost 4 bases and 4 bases respectively, with 8 bases between them. CDR1 and CDR2 (germline): SGHKS, YYEKEE (reference sequence). This CDR3 is built from 12 residues. The CDR3 here is CASSHDSYGYTF. The CDR3 coding sequence is TGTGCCAGCAGCCACGACAGCTATGGCTACACCTTC.

This clonotype is a singleton in its sample. A much larger clone lies a single base off, so this may be a read error. V gene TRBV19 combines with J gene TRBJ1-5; TRBD1 matches at 8 bases. The CDR3 has 15 amino acids. The germline V gene has CDR1 LNHDA and CDR2 SQIVND (reference sequence). In DNA, the CDR3 is TGTACCAGTAGTATAAGGACAGGGATCAATCAGCCCCAGCATTTT. Protein sequence: CTSSIRTGINQPQHF.

The genes are TRBV3-1 and TRBJ1-6, with D maybe TRBD1 (6 bases). The V and J ends lost 4 bases and 5 bases respectively, with 12 bases between them. CDR1 and CDR2 (germline): LGHDT, YNNKEL (reference sequence). The CDR3 length is 15 residues. The DNA for the CDR3 is TGTGCCAGCAGCCCACGGACAGTTAATAATTCACCCCTCCACTTT. Translated, it gives CASSPRTVNNSPLHF.

This clonotype was detected ten times or more. The gene calls are TRBV12-3 or TRBV12-4 and TRBJ2-2; the match to TRBD2 covers 10 bases. This CDR3 is built from 17 residues. Trimming cost V 6 bases and J 5 bases; bases outside gene matches: 12. Written as DNA, the CDR3 is TGTGCCAGCAGCTACGGGACTAGCGTCGCCCAAACCGGGGAGCTGTTTTTT. This sequence encodes CASSYGTSVAQTGELFF.

This clonotype was found a few times. V and J are TRBV18 and TRBJ2-5, with D possibly matching TRBD2 (6 bases). Trimming removed 6 bases from V and 1 base from J, with 12 bases in between. The CDR3 runs 14 residues. In germline, CDR1 is KGHSH, CDR2 LQKENI. The CDR3 spells CASSPPGLQETQYF. DNA of the CDR3: TGTGCCAGCTCGCCCCCGGGACTCCAAGAGACCCAGTACTTC.

This chain connects TRBV11-1 to TRBJ2-2; D perhaps matches TRBD1 (5 bases). Between the trimmed V and J ends, which lost 7 bases and 6 bases, there was a span of 21 bases. The CDR3 contains 16 residues. Germline V gene lookup returns CDR1 SGHAT and CDR2 FQDESV (reference sequence). This CDR3 reads CASNQGAGMYAGELFF. The DNA of the CDR3 is TGTGCCAGCAACCAAGGGGCAGGGATGTACGCCGGGGAGCTGTTTTTT.

This clonotype was observed many times. The rearrangement joins TRBV6-1 to TRBJ1-5; no firm D call. V dropped 4 bases and J dropped 0 bases, with 10 bases sitting between them. Germline V gene data show CDR1 as MNHNS and CDR2 as SASEGT. This CDR3 is built from 15 residues. CDR3 residues: CASSGFRLSNQPQHF. CDR3 coding DNA: TGTGCCAGCAGTGGATTCAGGCTTAGCAATCAGCCCCAGCATTTT.

This clonotype was seen many times. The chain couples TRBV27 to TRBJ1-2, with unresolved D. V was clipped by 2 bases and J by 8 bases, with 15 bases between them. Germline values: CDR1 MNHEY, CDR2 SMNVEV (reference sequence). This CDR3 has 14 residues. As DNA, the CDR3 is TGTGCCAGCAGTTTAACGCCCCGCGGGGAAGGCTACACCTTC. Residues: CASSLTPRGEGYTF.

This clonotype showed up many times. V usage is TRBV6-1 and J usage is TRBJ2-5; D is unresolved. Germline CDR1 and CDR2: MNHNS and SASEGT. With 8 bases removed from V and 1 base from J, the gap between germline ends came to 5 bases. CDR3 length: 11 amino acids. The CDR3 DNA sequence: TGTGCCAGCTATACCCAAGAGACCCAGTACTTC. Its protein is CASYTQETQYF.

This clonotype was seen ten or more times. CDR3 sequence reads: CAWGRGFPQETQYF. In nucleotides, the CDR3 is TGTGCCTGGGGCAGAGGGTTCCCCCAAGAGACCCAGTACTTC. V gene TRBV30 combines with J gene TRBJ2-5, with D possibly being TRBD2 (5 bases). V was cut by 5 bases and J by 1 base, with 14 bases left in between. The germline V gene encodes CDR1 GTSNPN and CDR2 SVGIG (reference sequence). The CDR3 loop spans 14 amino acids. The full variable domain, in which reference TRBV30 and TRBJ2-5 provide the parts outside the CDR3, is SQTIHQWPATLVQPVGSPLSLECTVEGTSNPNLYWYRQAAGRGLQLLFYSVGIGQISSEVPQNLSASRPQDRQFILSSKKLLLSDSGFYLCAWGRGFPQETQYFGPGTRLLVL.

At least ten counts were recorded for this clonotype. V usage is TRBV11-1 and J usage is TRBJ1-3, with 9 nucleotides matching TRBD1. The CDR3 length is 19 residues. The V segment lost 4 bases and the J segment 0 bases; nucleotides outside the gene matches: 13. Germline loops: CDR1 SGHAT, CDR2 FQDESV (reference sequence). Here the CDR3 DNA reads TGTGCCAGCAGCTCACGGACCTACCGACAGGGGGACTCTGGAAACACCATATATTTT. Its translation: CASSSRTYRQGDSGNTIYF.

At least ten counts were recorded for this clonotype. The chain is built from TRBV28 and TRBJ1-3; D is ambiguous. The CDR3 runs to 12 residues. V was cut by 5 bases and J by 4 bases, with 6 bases left in between. Germline lookup yields CDR1 MDHEN and CDR2 SYDVKM. CDR3: CASSLPGNTIYF. CDR3 DNA sequence: TGTGCCAGCAGTCTGCCCGGAAACACCATATATTTT.

This clonotype was found many times. V is TRBV28 and J is TRBJ2-5; 12 nucleotides match TRBD2. The CDR3 totals 15 residues. Per the germline V gene, CDR1 is MDHEN and CDR2 is SYDVKM. The ends lost 7 bases at V and 5 bases at J; junction bases unmatched: 8. CDR3 sequence (DNA): TGTGCCAGCATACGGCTAGCGGGAGGGGGGGAGACCCAGTACTTC. Translation: CASIRLAGGGETQYF.

At least ten counts were recorded for this clonotype. The rearrangement uses TRBV11-2 and TRBJ2-7; D call uncertain. The V end was cut by 5 bases, the J end by 0 bases, with 8 bases between. CDR3 length: 13 amino acids. CDR1 is SGHAT and CDR2 is FQNNGV in the germline V gene. CDR3 bases: TGTGCCAGCAGCCTCCTTCACTCCTACGAGCAGTACTTC. Its translation is CASSLLHSYEQYF.

Turning to this clonotype: A much larger clone differs by one base, so this may be a read error. The chain recombines TRBV3-1 with TRBJ1-1; D remains unclear. CDR3 size: 12 residues. V was cut by 5 bases and J by 8 bases, with 12 bases left in between. Germline-derived CDR1 and CDR2 are LGHDT and YNNKEL (reference sequence). CDR3 in amino acids: CASSGIASEAFF. The CDR3 DNA reads TGTGCCAGCAGCGGGATCGCGAGCGAAGCTTTCTTT.

This clonotype was detected many times. No conserved phenylalanine or tryptophan ends this CDR3, so it is likely a read error. The chain has TRBV10-3 and TRBJ2-5, with 8 bases fitting TRBD1. Germline CDR1 ENHRY, CDR2 SYGVKD. The CDR3 sequence is 14 residues long. The V and J ends lost 10 bases and 4 bases, in that order; junction bases with no gene match: 11. CDR3 bases: TGTGCCACTACGGACAGGGCGAGGGGAGAGACCCAGTACCTC. This codes for CATTDRARGETQYL.

This clonotype has ten or more counts. This chain links TRBV7-6 with TRBJ1-3; D remains unclear. This CDR3 comprises 12 residues. Trimming stripped 0 bases from V and 3 bases from J, with 0 bases between. Germline assignment: CDR1 SGHVS and CDR2 FNYEAQ. CDR3 residues: CASSLAGNTIYF. In DNA, the CDR3 is TGTGCCAGCAGCTTAGCTGGAAACACCATATATTTT.

This clonotype appeared many times. This rearrangement joins TRBV6-1 to TRBJ2-5; weak D call: TRBD1 (6 bases). The CDR3 loop spans 13 amino acids. V lost 4 bases and J 5 bases, leaving 11 bases between the germline ends. Per the germline V gene, CDR1 is MNHNS and CDR2 is SASEGT. Written as DNA, the CDR3 is TGTGCCAGCAGTGCACCAGGGGAGGAGACCCAGTACTTC. Translated: CASSAPGEETQYF.